This TCR beta chain derives from a study of blood T cell repertoires in COVID-19. Background on the study: Sources were T cells, B-cell-depleted T cells, or PBMCs; the material itself was cDNA or gDNA.

The authors' processing: Amplification from reference gene primers served as the basis for estimated nucleated cell counts. Here immunoSEQ multiplex PCR was the method, and the copy in TCRdb shows in-frame clones only, minus some. V and J calls and clone size are copied from that table; D and trimming were computed from the DNA. The table records a few hundred thousand clones, 92% of them present only once. Participants had their cohort set by participant-reported clinical history. Symptom resolution, clearance, or two negative PCRs marked the recovered donors of Cohort 3. Germline CDR1 reads SQVTM; CDR2 reads ANQGSEA. Deletions cut 5 bases from V and 6 bases from J, with 11 bases between. The CDR3 covers 12 residues.

Sequences were obtained from PBMCs or T cells enriched from blood (not recorded which). The sequence came from a woman in her twenties or thirties who had recovered from COVID-19. The rearrangement links TRBV29-1 to TRBJ2-1; a weak D match, TRBD1 (6 bases). CDR3 in amino acids: CSVPGQLNEQFF. The CDR3 nucleotides are TGCAGCGTTCCGGGACAACTCAATGAGCAGTTCTTC.